This TCR beta chain appears in the sequencing data of a study of T cell repertoires in cytomegalovirus infection. TCRdb re-derived calls from the reads in MiXCR, one entry per CDR3 protein. The table has around 58,000 distinct CDR3 sequences, just over 20% seen once. This clonotype has only a few counts. Its antigen is unidentified. This CDR3 region has 14 residues. The ends were cut back, 5 bases at V and 3 bases at J, with 10 bases in the middle. Germline V gene data show CDR1 as MNHNY and CDR2 as SVGAGI (reference sequence). The clonotype was recovered from a human donor in good health (CMV status not recorded). Some clones in this sample may be carry-over from other donors' samples. This material consisted of CD8+ T cells from cultured PBMCs, taken from culture after CMV antigen stimulation. J is TRBJ2-2 and V is TRBV6-6; D tentatively reads TRBD1 or TRBD2 (5 bases each). CDR3 sequence reads: CASSPGTHTGELFF. CDR3 sequence (DNA): TGTGCCAGCAGTCCCGGGACCCACACCGGGGAGCTGTTTTTT.